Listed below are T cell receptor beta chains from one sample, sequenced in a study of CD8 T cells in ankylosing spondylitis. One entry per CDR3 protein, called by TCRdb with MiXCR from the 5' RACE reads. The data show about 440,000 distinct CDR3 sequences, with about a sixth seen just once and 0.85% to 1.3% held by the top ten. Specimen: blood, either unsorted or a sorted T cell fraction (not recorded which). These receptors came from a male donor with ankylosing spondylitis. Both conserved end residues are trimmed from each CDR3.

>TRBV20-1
SARPQGTLKTSGANVLT
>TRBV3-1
ASSEGTLNTEAF
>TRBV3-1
ASSQEGGTGTEAF
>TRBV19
ASSIGGQRLA
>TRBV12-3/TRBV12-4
AGKPTGSGNTIY
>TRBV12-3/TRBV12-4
ASSPTFNQETQY
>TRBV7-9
ASSLAGGRDPHNEQF
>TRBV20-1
SASHQRGETDTQY
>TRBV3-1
ASSLRAGPDTQY
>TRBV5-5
ASSLSGAAKTQY
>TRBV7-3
ASSVDRGAYNEQF
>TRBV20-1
SAYTGTGTRQPQH
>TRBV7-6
ASSLDSSSGRRGNEQF
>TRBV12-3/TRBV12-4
ASHHSGLPNEQF
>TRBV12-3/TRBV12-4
ASRSGGNTIY
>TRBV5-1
ASSLPADEQY